This T cell receptor beta chain was documented in a study (dated by TCRdb to the mid-2010s). Reading the germline V gene gives CDR1 SGHRS and CDR2 YFSETQ. Germline trimming: 3 bases from V, 3 bases from J; junction bases outside gene matches: 3. Taken from cysteine to phenylalanine, the CDR3 has 15 residues. The entry retains the CDR3 DNA only, 45 bases that are in frame from base 1. This clonotype was counted ten times or more. The target of this receptor is not known. No base-level quality is on record; no much larger clone is a single base apart. Libraries were built with RT-PCR. These reads were obtained on an Illumina MiSeq. Clones were called with MiXCR by TCRdb after fastp trimmed the public reads at Q25, and only in-frame beta chains were retained. Entries that share a CDR3 protein sequence are merged under the most common genes and DNA. This sample comprises 550,000 to 750,000 distinct CDR3 sequences, 14% of them detected only once. The ten largest clones take up 3.6% of the sample.

The sequence derives from a female donor in good health, serving as a healthy control. This sequence uses TRBV5-1 and TRBJ1-5; 10 nucleotides in the junction match TRBD1. Sequenced: memory CD4+ T cells from blood. The CDR3: CASSYGTGANQPQHF. The nucleotides are TGCGCCAGCAGCTACGGGACAGGGGCCAATCAGCCCCAGCATTTT.